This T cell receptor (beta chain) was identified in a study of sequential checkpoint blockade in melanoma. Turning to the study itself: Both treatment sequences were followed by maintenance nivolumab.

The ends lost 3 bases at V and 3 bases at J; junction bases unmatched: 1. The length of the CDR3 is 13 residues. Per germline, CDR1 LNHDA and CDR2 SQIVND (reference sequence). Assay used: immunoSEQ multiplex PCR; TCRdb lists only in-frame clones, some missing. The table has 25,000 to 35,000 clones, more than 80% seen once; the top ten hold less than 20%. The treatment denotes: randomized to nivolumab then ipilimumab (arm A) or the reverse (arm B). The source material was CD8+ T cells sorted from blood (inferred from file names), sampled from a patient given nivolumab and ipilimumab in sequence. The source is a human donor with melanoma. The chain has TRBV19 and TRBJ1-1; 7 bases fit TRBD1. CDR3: CASSMGQYTEAFF. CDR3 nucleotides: TGTGCCAGTAGTATGGGACAGTACACTGAAGCTTTCTTT.